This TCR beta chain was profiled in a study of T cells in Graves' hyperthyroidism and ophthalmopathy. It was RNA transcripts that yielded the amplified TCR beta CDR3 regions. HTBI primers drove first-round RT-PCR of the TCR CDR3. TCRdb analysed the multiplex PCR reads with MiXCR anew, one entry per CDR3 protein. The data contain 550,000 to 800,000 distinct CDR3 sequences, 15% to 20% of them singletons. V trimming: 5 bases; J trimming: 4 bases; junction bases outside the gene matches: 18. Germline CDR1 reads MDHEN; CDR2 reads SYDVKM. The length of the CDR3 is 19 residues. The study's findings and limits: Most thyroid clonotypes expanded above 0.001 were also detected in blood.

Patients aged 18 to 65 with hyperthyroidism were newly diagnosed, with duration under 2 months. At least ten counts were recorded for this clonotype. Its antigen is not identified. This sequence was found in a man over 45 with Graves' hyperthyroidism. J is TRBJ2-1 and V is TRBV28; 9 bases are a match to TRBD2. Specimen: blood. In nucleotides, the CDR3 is TGTGCCAGCAGTCTCTATCCGGGCGGGAGGGCCTCTTTATACAATGAGCAGTTCTTC. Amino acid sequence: CASSLYPGGRASLYNEQFF.